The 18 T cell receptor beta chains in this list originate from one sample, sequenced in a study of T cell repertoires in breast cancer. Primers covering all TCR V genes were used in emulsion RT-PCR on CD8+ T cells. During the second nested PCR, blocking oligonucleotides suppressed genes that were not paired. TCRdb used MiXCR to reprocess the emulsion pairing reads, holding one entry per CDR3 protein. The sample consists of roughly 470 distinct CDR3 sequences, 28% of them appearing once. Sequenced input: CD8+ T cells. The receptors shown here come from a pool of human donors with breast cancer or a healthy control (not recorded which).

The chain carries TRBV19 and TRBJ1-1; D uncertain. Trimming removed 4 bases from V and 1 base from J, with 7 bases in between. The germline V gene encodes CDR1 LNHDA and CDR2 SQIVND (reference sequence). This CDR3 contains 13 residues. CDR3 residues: CASSRVGNTEAFF. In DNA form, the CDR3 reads TGTGCCAGTAGTAGAGTGGGGAACACTGAAGCTTTCTTT.

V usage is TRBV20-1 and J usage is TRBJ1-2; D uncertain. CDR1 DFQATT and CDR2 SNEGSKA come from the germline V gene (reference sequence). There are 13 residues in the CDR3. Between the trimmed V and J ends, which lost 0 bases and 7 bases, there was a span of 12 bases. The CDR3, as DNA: TGCAGTGCTAGAGATCCCTGGCTGGGTGGCTACACCTTC. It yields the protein CSARDPWLGGYTF.

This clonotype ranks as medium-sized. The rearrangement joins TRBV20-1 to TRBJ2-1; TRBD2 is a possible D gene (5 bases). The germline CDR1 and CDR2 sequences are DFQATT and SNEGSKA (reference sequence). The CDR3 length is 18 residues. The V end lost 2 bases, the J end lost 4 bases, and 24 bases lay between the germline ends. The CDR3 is CSARSLARAERVYNEQFF. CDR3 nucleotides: TGCAGTGCTAGATCATTGGCGCGAGCGGAGCGAGTATACAATGAGCAGTTCTTC.

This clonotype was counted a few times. The CDR3 loop reads CASSLRQGGTEAFF. CDR3 bases: TGTGCCAGCAGCTTAAGACAGGGAGGCACTGAAGCTTTCTTT. V is TRBV7-3 and J is TRBJ1-1; 7 bases align to TRBD1. This CDR3 contains 14 residues. V trimming: 1 base; J trimming: 4 bases; junction bases outside the gene matches: 3. Germline V gene sequence: CDR1 SGHTA, CDR2 FQGTGA.

For the CDR3, the DNA is TGTGCCAGCAGTGTAGTTGGGAACACTGAAGCTTTCTTT. Its translation: CASSVVGNTEAFF. The chain links TRBV12-3 or TRBV12-4 to TRBJ1-1; D is unclear. This CDR3 has 13 amino acids. V lost 5 bases and J 1 base, leaving 8 bases between the germline ends.

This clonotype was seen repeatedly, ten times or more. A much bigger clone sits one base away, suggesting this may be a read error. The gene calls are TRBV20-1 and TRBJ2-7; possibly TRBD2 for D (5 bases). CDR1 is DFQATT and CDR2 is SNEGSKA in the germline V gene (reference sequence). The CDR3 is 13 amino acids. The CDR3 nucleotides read TGCAGGGCAGATCGGGTACGGGACTACGAGCAGTACTTC. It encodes CRADRVRDYEQYF.

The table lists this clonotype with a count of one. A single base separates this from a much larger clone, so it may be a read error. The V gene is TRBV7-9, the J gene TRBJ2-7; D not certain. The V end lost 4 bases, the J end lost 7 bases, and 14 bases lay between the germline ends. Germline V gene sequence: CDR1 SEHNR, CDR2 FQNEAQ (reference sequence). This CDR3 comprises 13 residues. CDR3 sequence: CASSCDPYSEQYF. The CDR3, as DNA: TGTGCCAGCAGCTGCGACCCCTATTCAGAGCAGTACTTC.

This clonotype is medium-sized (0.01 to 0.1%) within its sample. Here the CDR3 reads CSVRDKFNQPQHF. CDR3 sequence (DNA): TGCAGCGTGAGGGACAAGTTCAATCAGCCCCAGCATTTT. The chain carries TRBV29-1 and TRBJ1-5, with a possible D match to TRBD1 (6 bases). Trimming cost V 6 bases and J 3 bases, with 12 bases left between them. The CDR3 sequence is 13 residues long. CDR1 and CDR2 (germline): SQVTM, ANQGSEA.

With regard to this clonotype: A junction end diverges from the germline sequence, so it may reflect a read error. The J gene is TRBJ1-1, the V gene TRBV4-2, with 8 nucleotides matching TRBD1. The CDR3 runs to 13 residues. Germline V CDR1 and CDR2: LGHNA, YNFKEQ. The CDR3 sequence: CASSQDRATEVFF. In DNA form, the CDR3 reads TGTGCCAGCAGCCAGGACAGGGCTACTGAAGTTTTCTTT.

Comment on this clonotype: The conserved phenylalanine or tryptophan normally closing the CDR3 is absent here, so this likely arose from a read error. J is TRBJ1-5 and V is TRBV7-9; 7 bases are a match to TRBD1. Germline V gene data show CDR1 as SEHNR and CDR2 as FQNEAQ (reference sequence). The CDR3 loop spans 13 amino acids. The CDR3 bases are TGTGCCAGTGGCAGGGGGGGAAATCGGCCCCAGCATCTT. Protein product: CASGRGGNRPQHL.

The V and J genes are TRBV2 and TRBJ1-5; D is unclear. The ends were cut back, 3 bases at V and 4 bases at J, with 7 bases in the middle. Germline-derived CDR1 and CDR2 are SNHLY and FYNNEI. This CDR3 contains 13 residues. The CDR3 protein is CASSELGNQPQHF. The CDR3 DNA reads TGTGCCAGCAGTGAGCTCGGGAATCAGCCCCAGCATTTT.

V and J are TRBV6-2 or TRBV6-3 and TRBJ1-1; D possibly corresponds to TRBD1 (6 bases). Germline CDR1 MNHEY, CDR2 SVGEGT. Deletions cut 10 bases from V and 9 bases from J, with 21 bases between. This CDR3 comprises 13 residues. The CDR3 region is CATNLFNRGQAFF. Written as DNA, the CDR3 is TGTGCCACCAATCTTTTCAATCGGGGGCAAGCTTTCTTT.

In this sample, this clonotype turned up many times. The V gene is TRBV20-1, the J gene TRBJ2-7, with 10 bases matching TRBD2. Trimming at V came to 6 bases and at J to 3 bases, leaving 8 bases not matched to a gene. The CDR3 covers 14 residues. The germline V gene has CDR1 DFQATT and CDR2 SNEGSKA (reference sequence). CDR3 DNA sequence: TGCAGTGCCGCACTAGCGGGAAATGACTACGAGCAGTACTTC. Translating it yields CSAALAGNDYEQYF.

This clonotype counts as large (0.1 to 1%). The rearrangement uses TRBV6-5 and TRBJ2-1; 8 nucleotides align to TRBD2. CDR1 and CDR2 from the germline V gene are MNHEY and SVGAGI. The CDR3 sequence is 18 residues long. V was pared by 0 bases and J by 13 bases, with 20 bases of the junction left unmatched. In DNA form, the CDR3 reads TGTGCCAGCAGTTACTCGATGGGAATTGGCGGGGGGAAAATCCAACAGTTCTTC. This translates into CASSYSMGIGGGKIQQFF.

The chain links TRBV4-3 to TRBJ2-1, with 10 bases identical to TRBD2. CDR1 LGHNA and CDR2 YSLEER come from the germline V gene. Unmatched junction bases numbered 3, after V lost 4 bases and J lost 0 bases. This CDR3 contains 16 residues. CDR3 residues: CASSLRTSGSYNEQFF. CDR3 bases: TGCGCCAGCAGCCTCCGGACTAGCGGCTCCTACAATGAGCAGTTCTTC.

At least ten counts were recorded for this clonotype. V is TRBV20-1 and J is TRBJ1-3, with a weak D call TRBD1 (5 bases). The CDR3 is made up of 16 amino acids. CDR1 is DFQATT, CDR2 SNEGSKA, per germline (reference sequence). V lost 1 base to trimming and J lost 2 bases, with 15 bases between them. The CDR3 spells CSARAVQGRAGNTIYF. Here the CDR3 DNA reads TGCAGTGCTAGAGCGGTTCAGGGAAGAGCTGGAAACACCATATATTTT.

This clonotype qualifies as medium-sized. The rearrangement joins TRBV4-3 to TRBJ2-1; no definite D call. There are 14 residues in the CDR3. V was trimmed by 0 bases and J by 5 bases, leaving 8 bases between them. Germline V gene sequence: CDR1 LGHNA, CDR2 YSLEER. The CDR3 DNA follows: TGCGCCAGCAGCCAAGAAGTGGAAAACAATGAGCAGTTCTTC. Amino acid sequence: CASSQEVENNEQFF.

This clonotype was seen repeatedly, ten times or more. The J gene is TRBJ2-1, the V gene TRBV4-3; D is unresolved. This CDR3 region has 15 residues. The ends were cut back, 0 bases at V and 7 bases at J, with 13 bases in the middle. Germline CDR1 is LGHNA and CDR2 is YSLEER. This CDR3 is CASSQDPTSGNEQFF. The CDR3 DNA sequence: TGCGCCAGCAGCCAAGATCCGACATCTGGAAATGAGCAGTTCTTC.